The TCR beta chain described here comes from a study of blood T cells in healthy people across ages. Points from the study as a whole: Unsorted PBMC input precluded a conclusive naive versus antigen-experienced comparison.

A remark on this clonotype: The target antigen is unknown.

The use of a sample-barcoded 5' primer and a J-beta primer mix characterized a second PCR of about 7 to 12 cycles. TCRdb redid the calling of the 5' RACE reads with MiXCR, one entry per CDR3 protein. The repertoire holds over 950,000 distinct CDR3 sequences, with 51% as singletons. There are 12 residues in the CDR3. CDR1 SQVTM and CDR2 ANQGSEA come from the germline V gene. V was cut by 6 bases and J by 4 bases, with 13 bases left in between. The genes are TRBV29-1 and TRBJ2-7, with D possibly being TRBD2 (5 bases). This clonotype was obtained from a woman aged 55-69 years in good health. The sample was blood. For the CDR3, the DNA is TGCAGCGTCGGTAGCGCGTTATACGAGCAGTACTTC. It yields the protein CSVGSALYEQYF.